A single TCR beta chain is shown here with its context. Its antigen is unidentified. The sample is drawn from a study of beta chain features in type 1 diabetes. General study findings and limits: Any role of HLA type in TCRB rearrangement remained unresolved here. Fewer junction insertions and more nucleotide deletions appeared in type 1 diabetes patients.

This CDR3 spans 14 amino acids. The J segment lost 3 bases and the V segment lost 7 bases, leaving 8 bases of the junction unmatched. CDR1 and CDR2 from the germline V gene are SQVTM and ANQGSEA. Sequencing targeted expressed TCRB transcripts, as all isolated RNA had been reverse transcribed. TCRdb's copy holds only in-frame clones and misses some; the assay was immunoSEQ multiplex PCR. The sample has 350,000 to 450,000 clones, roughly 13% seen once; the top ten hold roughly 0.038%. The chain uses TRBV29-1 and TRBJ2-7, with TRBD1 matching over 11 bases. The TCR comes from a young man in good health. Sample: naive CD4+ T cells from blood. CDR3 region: CSARDRGSLYEQYF. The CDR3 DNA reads TGCAGCGCTAGGGACAGGGGGTCCCTCTACGAGCAGTACTTC.